The clone carrying this TCR beta chain was seen ten or more times. This specimen comes from a study of T cells in Graves' hyperthyroidism and ophthalmopathy. Using RNA transcripts as the source, TCR beta CDR3 regions were amplified. HTBI primers drove first-round RT-PCR of the TCR CDR3. In TCRdb, the multiplex PCR reads were re-called with MiXCR into one record per CDR3 protein. The data contain a few hundred thousand distinct CDR3 sequences, 15% to 18% of them singletons. Germline V gives CDR1 SEHNR, CDR2 FQNEAQ (reference sequence). The CDR3 totals 15 residues. V lost 5 bases and J 6 bases, leaving 16 bases between the germline ends.

This sequence was found in a woman in her twenties or thirties with Graves' hyperthyroidism. The gene calls are TRBV7-9 and TRBJ2-2; D gene uncertain. Sequenced material: blood. CDR3 in DNA: TGTGCCAGCAGCCCACGACCCTCCAATCCCGGGGAGCTGTTTTTT. Translating gives CASSPRPSNPGELFF.